Listed below are T cell receptor beta chains from one sample, sequenced in a study of multiple sclerosis patients with progressive multifocal leukoencephalopathy. Here immunoSEQ multiplex PCR was the method, and the copy in TCRdb shows in-frame clones only, minus some. This table holds about 30,000 clones, about 90% found once. Here the sequenced sample was PBMCs, taken from a patient treated with natalizumab. These receptors were collected from a human donor with multiple sclerosis. CDR3s include the opening cysteine and the closing phenylalanine or tryptophan. Each record gives: CDR3 length, clone size, D gene, J gene, V gene, CDR3 protein, CDR3 DNA. D genes are given only for firm matches. A clone size is listed for some rows: how often the clone was seen (once, few, many), or a class if it is expanded.

cdr3_length: 20
clone_size: NA
d_call: TRBD1
j_call: TRBJ1-2
v_call: TRBV19
cdr3_aa: CASSTNLAGTALSWSYGYTF
cdr3_nt: TGTGCCAGTAGTACCAACCTGGCCGGGACAGCCCTAAGTTGGAGCTATGGCTACACCTTC

cdr3_length: 15
clone_size: NA
d_call: NA
j_call: TRBJ2-1
v_call: TRBV5-8
cdr3_aa: CASSFRGRGVDEQFF
cdr3_nt: TGTGCCAGCAGCTTCAGAGGTCGCGGAGTGGATGAGCAGTTCTTC

cdr3_length: 14
clone_size: NA
d_call: NA
j_call: TRBJ1-6
v_call: TRBV6-1
cdr3_aa: CASSPDYRNSPLHF
cdr3_nt: TGTGCCAGCAGCCCAGACTACAGAAATTCACCCCTCCACTTT

cdr3_length: 14
clone_size: NA
d_call: NA
j_call: TRBJ1-1
v_call: TRBV7-2
cdr3_aa: CASSFETRNTEAFF
cdr3_nt: TGTGCCAGCAGCTTTGAGACAAGGAACACTGAAGCTTTCTTT

cdr3_length: 12
clone_size: NA
d_call: NA
j_call: TRBJ2-7
v_call: TRBV5-6
cdr3_aa: CASSLGQYEQYF
cdr3_nt: TGTGCCAGCAGCTTAGGACAGTACGAGCAGTACTTC

cdr3_length: 16
clone_size: NA
d_call: TRBD1
j_call: TRBJ1-1
v_call: TRBV5-4
cdr3_aa: CASSFDRARSGTEAFF
cdr3_nt: TGTGCCAGCAGCTTCGACAGGGCGAGGTCGGGTACTGAAGCTTTCTTT

cdr3_length: 14
clone_size: NA
d_call: NA
j_call: TRBJ1-1
v_call: TRBV5-1
cdr3_aa: CASRTRGPDTEAFF
cdr3_nt: TGCGCCAGCCGAACCCGGGGACCGGACACTGAAGCTTTCTTT

cdr3_length: 16
clone_size: NA
d_call: NA
j_call: TRBJ1-3
v_call: TRBV7-2
cdr3_aa: CASSLEILYSGNTIYF
cdr3_nt: TGTGCCAGCAGCTTAGAAATACTCTACTCTGGAAACACCATATATTTT

cdr3_length: 16
clone_size: NA
d_call: NA
j_call: TRBJ2-3
v_call: TRBV25-1
cdr3_aa: CASSEWKGGGPDTQYF
cdr3_nt: TGTGCCAGCAGTGAATGGAAGGGGGGGGGCCCAGATACGCAGTATTTT

cdr3_length: 15
clone_size: NA
d_call: NA
j_call: TRBJ1-4
v_call: TRBV4-3
cdr3_aa: CASSPLSETNEKLFF
cdr3_nt: TGCGCCAGCAGCCCACTGTCTGAAACTAATGAAAAACTGTTTTTT

cdr3_length: 16
clone_size: once
d_call: TRBD2
j_call: TRBJ2-3
v_call: TRBV5-4
cdr3_aa: CASSFGGGVAGDTQYF
cdr3_nt: TGTGCCAGCAGCTTTGGCGGGGGGGTTGCAGGAGATACGCAGTATTTT

cdr3_length: 14
clone_size: NA
d_call: NA
j_call: TRBJ1-2
v_call: TRBV4-2
cdr3_aa: CASSQVGQADGYTF
cdr3_nt: TGTGCCAGCAGCCAAGTGGGTCAGGCTGATGGCTACACCTTC

cdr3_length: 17
clone_size: NA
d_call: NA
j_call: TRBJ1-4
v_call: TRBV5-6
cdr3_aa: CASSLGPAAGLGEKLFF
cdr3_nt: TGTGCCAGCAGCTTGGGGCCTGCGGCGGGGTTGGGTGAAAAACTGTTTTTT

cdr3_length: 13
clone_size: NA
d_call: NA
j_call: TRBJ2-2
v_call: TRBV10-1
cdr3_aa: CASKATNTGELFF
cdr3_nt: TGCGCCAGCAAAGCCACGAACACCGGGGAGCTGTTTTTT

cdr3_length: 14
clone_size: NA
d_call: NA
j_call: TRBJ1-1
v_call: TRBV19
cdr3_aa: CASSMVRTNTEAFF
cdr3_nt: TGTGCCAGTAGTATGGTCAGAACTAACACTGAAGCTTTCTTT

cdr3_length: 14
clone_size: NA
d_call: NA
j_call: TRBJ1-1
v_call: TRBV5-8
cdr3_aa: CAIEGGARNTEAFF
cdr3_nt: TGTGCCATCGAGGGGGGGGCTCGGAACACTGAAGCTTTCTTT

cdr3_length: 14
clone_size: NA
d_call: NA
j_call: TRBJ2-3
v_call: TRBV29-1
cdr3_aa: CSAHPGLRTDTQYF
cdr3_nt: TGCAGCGCCCATCCGGGACTGCGCACAGATACGCAGTATTTT

cdr3_length: 13
clone_size: NA
d_call: NA
j_call: TRBJ2-5
v_call: TRBV10-2
cdr3_aa: CASSEPPTETQYF
cdr3_nt: TGCGCCAGCAGTGAGCCACCAACGGAGACCCAGTACTTC

cdr3_length: 14
clone_size: NA
d_call: NA
j_call: TRBJ1-1
v_call: TRBV18
cdr3_aa: CASSPTVQGTEAFF
cdr3_nt: TGTGCCAGCTCACCGACGGTCCAGGGTACTGAAGCTTTCTTT

cdr3_length: 15
clone_size: once
d_call: TRBD2
j_call: TRBJ2-3
v_call: TRBV2
cdr3_aa: CASRDGGADSGTQYF
cdr3_nt: TGTGCCAGCAGGGACGGGGGGGCCGATTCAGGTACGCAGTATTTT

cdr3_length: 15
clone_size: NA
d_call: NA
j_call: TRBJ2-7
v_call: TRBV19
cdr3_aa: CASSMGVLGVYEQYF
cdr3_nt: TGTGCCAGTAGCATGGGGGTTCTTGGGGTCTACGAGCAGTACTTC

cdr3_length: 15
clone_size: NA
d_call: NA
j_call: TRBJ1-1
v_call: TRBV30
cdr3_aa: CAWRGAQRGNTEAFF
cdr3_nt: TGTGCCTGGAGAGGAGCACAGCGGGGGAACACTGAAGCTTTCTTT

cdr3_length: 15
clone_size: NA
d_call: TRBD1
j_call: TRBJ2-7
v_call: TRBV28
cdr3_aa: CASSSPGQGGNEQYF
cdr3_nt: TGTGCCAGCAGTTCCCCGGGACAGGGAGGGAACGAGCAGTACTTC

cdr3_length: 13
clone_size: NA
d_call: NA
j_call: TRBJ2-4
v_call: TRBV6-5
cdr3_aa: CASSYRGRNIQYF
cdr3_nt: TGTGCCAGCAGTTATCGAGGGAGAAACATTCAGTACTTC

cdr3_length: 14
clone_size: NA
d_call: TRBD1
j_call: TRBJ1-2
v_call: TRBV6-1
cdr3_aa: CASSLTETGYGYTF
cdr3_nt: TGTGCCAGCAGCCTTACCGAGACAGGGTATGGCTACACCTTC

cdr3_length: 19
clone_size: once
d_call: TRBD1
j_call: TRBJ1-5
v_call: TRBV2
cdr3_aa: CASSVSRDRAWGDNQPQHF
cdr3_nt: TGTGCCAGCAGTGTATCCCGGGACAGGGCTTGGGGAGACAATCAGCCCCAGCATTTT

cdr3_length: 14
clone_size: NA
d_call: NA
j_call: TRBJ2-1
v_call: TRBV6-4
cdr3_aa: CASSRDSSYNEQFF
cdr3_nt: TGTGCCAGCAGCCGGGACTCTTCCTACAATGAGCAGTTCTTC

cdr3_length: 14
clone_size: NA
d_call: NA
j_call: TRBJ2-2
v_call: TRBV11-2
cdr3_aa: CASSPPSNTGELFF
cdr3_nt: TGTGCCAGCAGCCCTCCTTCGAACACCGGGGAGCTGTTTTTT

cdr3_length: 14
clone_size: NA
d_call: NA
j_call: TRBJ1-6
v_call: TRBV28
cdr3_aa: CASSLLSDGSPLHF
cdr3_nt: TGTGCCAGCAGTTTACTCTCGGACGGGTCACCCCTCCACTTT

cdr3_length: 17
clone_size: NA
d_call: NA
j_call: TRBJ2-3
v_call: TRBV12-2
cdr3_aa: CASRATSGGSHTDTQYF
cdr3_nt: TGTGCAAGTCGCGCGACTAGCGGGGGTTCCCACACAGATACGCAGTATTTT

cdr3_length: 12
clone_size: NA
d_call: TRBD1
j_call: TRBJ2-1
v_call: TRBV6-5
cdr3_aa: CASRTGFTEQFF
cdr3_nt: TGTGCCAGCAGGACAGGGTTTACTGAGCAGTTCTTC